The source of this T cell receptor beta chain is a study of T-cell reconstitution after alpha-beta-depleted transplantation in children. V lost 4 bases to trimming and J lost 8 bases, with 18 bases between them. Germline CDR1 is SEHNR and CDR2 is FQNEAQ (reference sequence). This CDR3 has 15 residues. Unique molecular identifiers featured in how the TCRbeta library was prepared. A single record per CDR3 protein comes from TCRdb applying MiXCR to the PCR reads. This sample has some 80,000 distinct CDR3 sequences, with 15% to 20% found just once. Study observations and caveats: Recipient T cells and thymic progenitors that survived gave rise to the high TCRbeta diversity observed at day 60 in some patients. Alpha-beta T cells present about two months after transplant were reported to originate from several hundred expanded graft clones. After one year, T-cell counts and TCRbeta diversity mostly came from new T cells.

About this clonotype: Its antigen is as yet unknown.

Sequences were derived from PBMCs, mostly from graft donor cells, sampled 360 days after TCRalphabeta/CD19-depleted stem cell transplant. The receptor's source is a male patient aged 2 to 9 who had a stem cell transplant for acute lymphoblastic leukemia, so the T cells may come from the graft donor. The rearrangement uses TRBV7-9 and TRBJ2-1, with D perhaps TRBD1 or TRBD2 (5 bases each). This chain's CDR3 is CASSYEGPPKDEQFF. CDR3 sequence (DNA): TGTGCCAGCAGCTACGAGGGACCCCCCAAGGATGAGCAGTTCTTC.